This TCR beta chain was recovered during a study of CD8+CD57+ T cells in acquired aplastic anemia. For the study at large: The mean DNA yield obtained from sorted CD4+ and CD8+ cells came to roughly 3.4 ug. Whole-study findings and limits: Patients and controls shared nearly 30 CD8+ CDR3 sequences, highly expressed in patients.

TCR beta VDJ and CDR3 profiling used genomic DNA as template. TCRdb ran MiXCR on the reads and lists one entry per CDR3 protein. The sample carries 150,000 to 200,000 distinct CDR3 sequences, around 48% recorded once. V dropped 6 bases and J dropped 0 bases, with 12 bases sitting between them. This CDR3 has 14 residues. Per the germline V gene, CDR1 is LNHDA and CDR2 is SQIVND (reference sequence). Patients who underwent sequencing had shown CD8+CD57+ cell expansion by flow cytometry. Each patient had severe acquired aplastic anemia. This clonotype occurred many times. As yet, its antigen is unknown. The material sequenced was sorted CD4+, CD8+, or CD8+CD57+ T cells (not recorded which) from PBMCs. This sequence originates from a human donor with aplastic anemia. The rearrangement links TRBV19 to TRBJ2-7; D may be TRBD2 (6 bases). As DNA, the CDR3 is TGTGCCAGTAGCCCGCTCGGGGGCTCCTACGAGCAGTACTTC. Protein sequence: CASSPLGGSYEQYF.